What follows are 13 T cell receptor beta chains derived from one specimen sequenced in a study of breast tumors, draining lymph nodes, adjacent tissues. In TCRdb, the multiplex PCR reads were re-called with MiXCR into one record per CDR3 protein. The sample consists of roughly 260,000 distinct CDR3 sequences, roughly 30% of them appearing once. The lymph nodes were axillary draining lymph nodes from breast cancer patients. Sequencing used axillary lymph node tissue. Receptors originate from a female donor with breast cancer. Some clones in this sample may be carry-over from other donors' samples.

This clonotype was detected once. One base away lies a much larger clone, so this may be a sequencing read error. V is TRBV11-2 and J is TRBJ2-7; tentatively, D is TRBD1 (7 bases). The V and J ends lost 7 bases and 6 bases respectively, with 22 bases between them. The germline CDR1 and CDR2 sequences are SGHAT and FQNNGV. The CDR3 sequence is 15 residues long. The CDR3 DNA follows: TGTGCCAGCAACCGGGGGTCGGGACAGCCCTCCGAGCAGTACTTC. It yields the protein CASNRGSGQPSEQYF.

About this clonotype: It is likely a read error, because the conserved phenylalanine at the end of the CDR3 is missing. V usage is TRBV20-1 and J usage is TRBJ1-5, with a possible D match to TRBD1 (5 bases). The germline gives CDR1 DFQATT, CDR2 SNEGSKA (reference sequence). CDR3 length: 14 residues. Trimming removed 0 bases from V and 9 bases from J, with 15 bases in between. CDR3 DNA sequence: TGCAGTGCTAGAGATACCCGGACACTTCCGCCCCAGCATTTG. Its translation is CSARDTRTLPPQHL.

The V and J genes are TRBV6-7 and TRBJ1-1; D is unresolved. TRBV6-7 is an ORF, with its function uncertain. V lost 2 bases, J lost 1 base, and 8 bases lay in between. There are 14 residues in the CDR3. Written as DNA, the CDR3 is TGTGCCAGCAGTTACCCGCATCAGAACACTGAAGCTTTCTTT. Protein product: CASSYPHQNTEAFF.

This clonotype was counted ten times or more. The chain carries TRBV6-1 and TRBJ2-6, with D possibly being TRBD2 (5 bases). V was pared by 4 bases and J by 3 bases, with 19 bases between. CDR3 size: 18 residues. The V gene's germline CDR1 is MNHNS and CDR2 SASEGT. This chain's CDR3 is CASSAHVGMGSGANVLTF. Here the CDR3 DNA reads TGTGCCAGCAGTGCCCACGTGGGGATGGGGAGTGGGGCCAACGTCCTGACTTTC.

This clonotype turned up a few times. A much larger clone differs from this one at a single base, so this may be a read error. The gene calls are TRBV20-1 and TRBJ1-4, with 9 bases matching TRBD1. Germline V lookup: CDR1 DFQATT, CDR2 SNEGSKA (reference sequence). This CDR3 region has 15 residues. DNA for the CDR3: TGCAGTGCTAGCCCCACAGGGGGCTATAATGAAGAACTGTTTTTT. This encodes CSASPTGGYNEELFF.

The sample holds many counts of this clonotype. The CDR3 DNA is TGTGCCAGCACCTGGGGGGAGCCGGGTAATGAGCAGTTCTTC. Translation: CASTWGEPGNEQFF. The chain carries TRBV12-3 or TRBV12-4 and TRBJ2-1; a possible D gene is TRBD2 (6 bases). V was trimmed by 7 bases and J by 7 bases, leaving 17 bases between them. The length of the CDR3 is 14 residues.

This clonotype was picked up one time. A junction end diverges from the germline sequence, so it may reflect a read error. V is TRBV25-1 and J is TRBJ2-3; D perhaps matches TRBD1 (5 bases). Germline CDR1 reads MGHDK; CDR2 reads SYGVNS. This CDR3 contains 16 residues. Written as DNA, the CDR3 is TGCGCCAGCAGTGAATATGGGGCAGGGCGCACAGATACGCAGTATTTT. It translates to CASSEYGAGRTDTQYF.

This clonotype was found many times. The CDR3 sequence: CASSLDRQNTGELFF. In nucleotides, the CDR3 is TGCGCCAGCAGCTTAGACCGACAGAACACCGGGGAGCTGTTTTTT. The V and J genes are TRBV5-1 and TRBJ2-2; D gene ambiguous. The CDR3 length is 15 residues. Trimming took 2 bases from V and 1 from J, leaving 9 bases between them. The germline gives CDR1 SGHRS, CDR2 YFSETQ.

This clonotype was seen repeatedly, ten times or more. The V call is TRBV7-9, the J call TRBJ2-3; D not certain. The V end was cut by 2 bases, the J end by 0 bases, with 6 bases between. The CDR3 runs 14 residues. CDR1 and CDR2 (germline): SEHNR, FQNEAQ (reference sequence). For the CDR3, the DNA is TGTGCCAGCAGCTTAAGTACTAGCACAGATACGCAGTATTTT. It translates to CASSLSTSTDTQYF.

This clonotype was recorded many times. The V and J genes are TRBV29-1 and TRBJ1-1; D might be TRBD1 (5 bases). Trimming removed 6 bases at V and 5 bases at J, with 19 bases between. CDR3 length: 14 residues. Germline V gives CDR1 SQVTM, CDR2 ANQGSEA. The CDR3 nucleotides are TGCAGCGTCGCGAACGGGGGGTTTGTGACTGAAGCTTTCTTT. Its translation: CSVANGGFVTEAFF.

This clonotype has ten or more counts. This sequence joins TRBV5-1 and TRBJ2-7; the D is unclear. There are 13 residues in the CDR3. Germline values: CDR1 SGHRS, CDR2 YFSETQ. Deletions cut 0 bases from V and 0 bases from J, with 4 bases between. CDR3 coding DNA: TGCGCCAGCAGCTTGGACTACTCCTACGAGCAGTACTTC. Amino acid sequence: CASSLDYSYEQYF.

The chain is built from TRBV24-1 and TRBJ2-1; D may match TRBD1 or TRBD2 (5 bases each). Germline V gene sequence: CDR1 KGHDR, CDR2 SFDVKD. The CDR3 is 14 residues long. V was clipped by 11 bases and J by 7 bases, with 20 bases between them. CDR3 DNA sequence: TGTGCCAGCAGGCGGACTGGCTGGGGGAATGAGCAGTTCTTC. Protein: CASRRTGWGNEQFF.

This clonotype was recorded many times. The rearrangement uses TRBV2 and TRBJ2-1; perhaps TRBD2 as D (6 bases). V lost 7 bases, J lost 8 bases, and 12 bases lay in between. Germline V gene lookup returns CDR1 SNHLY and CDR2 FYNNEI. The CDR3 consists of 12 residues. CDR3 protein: CASMDYRYEQFF. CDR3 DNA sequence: TGTGCCAGCATGGACTATAGGTATGAGCAGTTCTTC.